These 5 T cell receptor beta chains share one sample of origin, sequenced in a study of blood T cell repertoires in COVID-19 (dated by TCRdb to the early 2020s). Receptors were amplified or captured by the immunoSEQ multiplex PCR assay. In TCRdb, the immuneACCESS table is reduced to in-frame sequences with V and J assigned. These tables do not hold every clone; where another copy was compared, an unresolved V gene accounts for under half, and the others remain unexplained. Across this sample there are some 250,000 clones, with around nine tenths seen only once. Approximately 7.2% of the sample is taken by the ten largest. Material for sequencing was peripheral blood. The receptors were gathered from a woman aged 70-85 years with active or convalescent COVID-19.

The rearrangement joins TRBV6-5 to TRBJ1-3, with D possibly TRBD1 on 5 matching bases. Looked up from germline, CDR1 is MNHEY and CDR2 is SVGAGI. The CDR3 runs to 15 residues. V was shortened by 0 bases and J by 4 bases, with 10 bases between the two germline ends. This CDR3 reads CASSYSGTKGNTIYF. For the CDR3, the DNA is TGTGCCAGCAGTTACTCGGGGACTAAGGGAAACACCATATATTTT.

The chain is built from TRBV5-1 and TRBJ2-7; 8 nucleotides line up with TRBD2. The V gene end was trimmed by 0 bases and the J gene end by 3 bases; junction bases not matched to a gene: 5. The CDR3 covers 15 residues. Germline lookup yields CDR1 SGHRS and CDR2 YFSETQ. CDR3 residues: CASSLEASGLYEQYF. In DNA, the CDR3 is TGCGCCAGCAGCTTGGAGGCTAGCGGGCTCTACGAGCAGTACTTC.

This sequence joins TRBV11-2 and TRBJ1-4, with 7 bases lining up with TRBD1. The CDR3 contains 12 residues. Germline loops: CDR1 SGHAT, CDR2 FQNNGV. The V segment lost 4 bases and the J segment 12 bases; nucleotides outside the gene matches: 5. The CDR3 protein is CASSSDRMELFF. The CDR3 DNA reads TGTGCCAGCAGCTCGGACAGGATGGAACTGTTTTTT.

This rearrangement joins TRBV7-2 to TRBJ2-1, with unresolved D. The CDR3 is made up of 13 amino acids. CDR1 is SGHTA, CDR2 FQGNSA, per germline. The V end was cut by 5 bases, the J end by 1 base, with 6 bases between. The CDR3 sequence: CASSPQSYNEQFF. In nucleotides, the CDR3 is TGTGCCAGCAGCCCCCAATCCTACAATGAGCAGTTCTTC. Drawing the rest from reference TRBV7-2 and TRBJ2-1, the complete variable domain is GAGVSQSPSNKVTEKGKDVELRCDPISGHTALYWYRQSLGQGLEFLIYFQGNSAPDKSGLPSDRFSAERTGGSVSTLTIQRTQQEDSAVYLCASSPQSYNEQFFGPGTRLTVL.

V gene TRBV14 combines with J gene TRBJ1-1, with D possibly being TRBD1 (6 bases). Per germline, CDR1 SGHDN and CDR2 FVKESK. CDR3 length: 13 amino acids. Trimming removed 7 bases at V and 11 bases at J, with 20 bases between. This chain's CDR3 is CASKGDGSQGAFF. CDR3 DNA sequence: TGTGCCAGCAAGGGGGACGGATCTCAGGGGGCTTTCTTT.